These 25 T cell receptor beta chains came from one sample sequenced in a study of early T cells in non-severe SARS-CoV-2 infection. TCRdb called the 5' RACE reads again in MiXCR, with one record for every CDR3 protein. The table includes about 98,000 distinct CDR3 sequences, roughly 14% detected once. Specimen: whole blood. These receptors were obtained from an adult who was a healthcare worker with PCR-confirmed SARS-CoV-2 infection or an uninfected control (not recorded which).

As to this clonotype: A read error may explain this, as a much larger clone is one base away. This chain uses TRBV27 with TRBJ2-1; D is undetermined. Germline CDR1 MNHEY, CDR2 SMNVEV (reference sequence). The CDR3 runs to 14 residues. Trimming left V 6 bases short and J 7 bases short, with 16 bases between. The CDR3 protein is CASREIYLTNEQFF. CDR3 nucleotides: TGTGCCAGCAGGGAGATCTACCTAACAAATGAGCAGTTCTTC.

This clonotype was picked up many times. In nucleotides, the CDR3 is TGCAGTGCTATCCTACATGGGGTCTCTGGGGCCAACGTCCTGACTTTC. Its protein product is CSAILHGVSGANVLTF. The rearrangement uses TRBV20-1 and TRBJ2-6; D is unresolved. Trimming removed 4 bases at V and 0 bases at J, with 13 bases between. The CDR3 length is 16 residues. CDR1 is DFQATT, CDR2 SNEGSKA, per germline (reference sequence).

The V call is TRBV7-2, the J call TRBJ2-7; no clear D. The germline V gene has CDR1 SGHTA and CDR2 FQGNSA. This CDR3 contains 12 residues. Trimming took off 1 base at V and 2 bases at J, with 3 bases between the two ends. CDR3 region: CASSLGAYEQYF. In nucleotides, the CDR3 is TGTGCCAGCAGCTTAGGAGCCTACGAGCAGTACTTC.

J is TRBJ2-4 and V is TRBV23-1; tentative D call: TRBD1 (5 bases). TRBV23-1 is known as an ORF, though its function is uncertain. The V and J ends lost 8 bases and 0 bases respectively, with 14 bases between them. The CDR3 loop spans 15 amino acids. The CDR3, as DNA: TGCGCCAGCCTGGGTCAGGGATCAGCCAAAAACATTCAGTACTTC. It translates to CASLGQGSAKNIQYF.

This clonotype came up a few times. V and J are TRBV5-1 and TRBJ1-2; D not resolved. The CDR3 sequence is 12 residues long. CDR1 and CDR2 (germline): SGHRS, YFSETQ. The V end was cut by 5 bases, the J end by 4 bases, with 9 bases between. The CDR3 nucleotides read TGCGCCAGCAGGGAGGTCGGCTATGGCTACACCTTC. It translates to CASREVGYGYTF. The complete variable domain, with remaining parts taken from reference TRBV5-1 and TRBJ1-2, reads KAGVTQTPRYLIKTRGQQVTLSCSPISGHRSVSWYQQTPGQGLQFLFEYFSETQRNKGNFPGRFSGRQFSNSRSEMNVSTLELGDSALYLCASREVGYGYTFGSGTRLTVV.

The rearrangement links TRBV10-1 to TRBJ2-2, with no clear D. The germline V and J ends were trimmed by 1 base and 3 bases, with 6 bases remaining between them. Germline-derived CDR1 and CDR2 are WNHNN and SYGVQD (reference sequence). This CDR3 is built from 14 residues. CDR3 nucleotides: TGCGCCAGCAGTGAGTACCGAGACACCGGGGAGCTGTTTTTT. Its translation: CASSEYRDTGELFF.

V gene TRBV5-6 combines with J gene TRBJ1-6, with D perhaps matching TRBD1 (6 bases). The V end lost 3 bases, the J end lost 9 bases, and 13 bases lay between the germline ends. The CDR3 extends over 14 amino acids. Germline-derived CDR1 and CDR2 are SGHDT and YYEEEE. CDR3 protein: CASSSDSRSSPLHF. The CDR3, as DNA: TGTGCCAGCAGCTCGGACAGTCGCTCTTCACCCCTCCACTTT. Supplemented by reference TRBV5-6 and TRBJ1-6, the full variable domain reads DAGVTQSPTHLIKTRGQQVTLRCSPKSGHDTVSWYQQALGQGPQFIFQYYEEEERQRGNFPDRFSGHQFPNYSSELNVNALLLGDSALYLCASSSDSRSSPLHFGNGTRLTVT.

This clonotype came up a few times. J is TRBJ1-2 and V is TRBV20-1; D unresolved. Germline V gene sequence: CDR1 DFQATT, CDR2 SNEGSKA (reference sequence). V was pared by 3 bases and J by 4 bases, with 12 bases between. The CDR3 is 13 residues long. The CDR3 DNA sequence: TGCAGTGCTAGCGCCGGACTCATCTATGGCTACACCTTC. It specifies CSASAGLIYGYTF.

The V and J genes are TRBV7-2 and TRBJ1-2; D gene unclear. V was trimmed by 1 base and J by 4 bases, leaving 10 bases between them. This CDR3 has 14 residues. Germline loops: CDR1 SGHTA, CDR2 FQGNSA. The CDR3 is CASSLVVGLYGYTF. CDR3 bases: TGTGCCAGCAGCTTAGTTGTTGGTCTCTATGGCTACACCTTC.

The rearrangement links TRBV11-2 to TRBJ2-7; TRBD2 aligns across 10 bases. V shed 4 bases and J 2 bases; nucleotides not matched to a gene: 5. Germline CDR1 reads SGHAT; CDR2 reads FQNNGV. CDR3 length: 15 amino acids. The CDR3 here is CASSSLSGRPYEQYF. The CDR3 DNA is TGTGCCAGCAGCTCACTTAGCGGGAGGCCCTACGAGCAGTACTTC.

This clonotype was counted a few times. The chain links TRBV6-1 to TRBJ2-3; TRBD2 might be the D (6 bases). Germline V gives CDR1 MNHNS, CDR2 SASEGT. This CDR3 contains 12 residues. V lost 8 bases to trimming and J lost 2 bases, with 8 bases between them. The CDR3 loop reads CASAGYTDTQYF. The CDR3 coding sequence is TGTGCCAGCGCGGGATACACAGATACGCAGTATTTT.

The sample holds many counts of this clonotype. Here the CDR3 DNA reads TGCAGTGCTAGTCGGTCCGAGGCCCCAGATACGCAGTATTTT. Translated, it gives CSASRSEAPDTQYF. J is TRBJ2-3 and V is TRBV20-1; D gene ambiguous. The length of the CDR3 is 14 residues. Germline-derived CDR1 and CDR2 are DFQATT and SNEGSKA (reference sequence). Trimming pared 3 bases from V and 4 bases from J, leaving 14 bases between.

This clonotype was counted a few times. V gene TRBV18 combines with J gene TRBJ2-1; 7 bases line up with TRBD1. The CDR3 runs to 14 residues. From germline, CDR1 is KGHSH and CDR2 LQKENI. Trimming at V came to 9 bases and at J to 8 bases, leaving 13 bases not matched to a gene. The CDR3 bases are TGTGCCAGTTCCATCGGGACAGTCGGGTATGAGCAGTTCTTC. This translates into CASSIGTVGYEQFF. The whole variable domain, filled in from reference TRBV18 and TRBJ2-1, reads NAGVMQNPRHLVRRRGQEARLRCSPMKGHSHVYWYRQLPEEGLKFMVYLQKENIIDESGMPKERFSAEFPKEGPSILRIQQVVRGDSAAYFCASSIGTVGYEQFFGPGTRLTVL.

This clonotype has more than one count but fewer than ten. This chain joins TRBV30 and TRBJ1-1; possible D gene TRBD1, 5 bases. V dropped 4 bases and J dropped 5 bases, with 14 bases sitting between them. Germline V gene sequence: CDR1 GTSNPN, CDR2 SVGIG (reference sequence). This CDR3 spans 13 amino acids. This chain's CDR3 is CAWISLRTTEAFF. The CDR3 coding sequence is TGTGCCTGGATAAGCCTCAGGACAACTGAAGCTTTCTTT.

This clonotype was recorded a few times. CDR3 nucleotide sequence: TGTGCCAGCATCCGAAGTCGGGGGTATGGCTACACCTTC. It specifies CASIRSRGYGYTF. The chain joins TRBV28 to TRBJ1-2; D possibly corresponds to TRBD1 (5 bases). The CDR3 has 13 residues. Germline CDR1 and CDR2: MDHEN and SYDVKM. V shed 7 bases and J shed 5 bases, with 14 bases lying between them.

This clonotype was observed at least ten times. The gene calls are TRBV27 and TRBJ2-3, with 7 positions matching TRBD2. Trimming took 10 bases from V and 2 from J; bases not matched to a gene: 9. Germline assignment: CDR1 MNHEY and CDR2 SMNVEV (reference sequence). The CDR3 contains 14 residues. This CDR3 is CATRRDYTTDTQYF. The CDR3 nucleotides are TGTGCCACTAGGCGGGACTATACCACAGATACGCAGTATTTT.

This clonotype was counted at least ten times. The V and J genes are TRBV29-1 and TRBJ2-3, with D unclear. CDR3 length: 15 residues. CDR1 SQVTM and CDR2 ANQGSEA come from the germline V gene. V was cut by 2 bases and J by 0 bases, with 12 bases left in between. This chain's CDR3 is CSVEQTDTSTDTQYF. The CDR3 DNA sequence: TGCAGCGTTGAACAGACTGATACTAGCACAGATACGCAGTATTTT.

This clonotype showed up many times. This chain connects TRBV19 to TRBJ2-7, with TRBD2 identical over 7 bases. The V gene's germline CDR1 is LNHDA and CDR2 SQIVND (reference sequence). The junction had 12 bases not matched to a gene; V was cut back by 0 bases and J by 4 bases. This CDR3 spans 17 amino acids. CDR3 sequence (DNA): TGTGCCAGTAGTATAGATTCGGCGGCTAGCGGACGGTACGAGCAGTACTTC. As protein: CASSIDSAASGRYEQYF.

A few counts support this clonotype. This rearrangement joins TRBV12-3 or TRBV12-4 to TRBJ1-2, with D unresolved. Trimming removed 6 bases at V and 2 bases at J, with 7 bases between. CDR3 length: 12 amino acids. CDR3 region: CASSSRNYGYTF. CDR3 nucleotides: TGTGCCAGCAGCAGCAGAAACTATGGCTACACCTTC.

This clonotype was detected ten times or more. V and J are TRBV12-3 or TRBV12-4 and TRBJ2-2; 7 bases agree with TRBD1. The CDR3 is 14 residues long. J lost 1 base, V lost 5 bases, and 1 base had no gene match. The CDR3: CASSRQGNTGELFF. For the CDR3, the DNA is TGTGCCAGCAGTCGACAGGGGAACACCGGGGAGCTGTTTTTT.

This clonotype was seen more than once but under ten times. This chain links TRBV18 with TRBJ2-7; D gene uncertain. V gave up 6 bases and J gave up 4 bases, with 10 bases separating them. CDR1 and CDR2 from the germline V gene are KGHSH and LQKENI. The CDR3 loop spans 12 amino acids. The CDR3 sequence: CASSLRQYEQYF. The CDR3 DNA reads TGTGCCAGCTCCCTGAGACAATACGAGCAGTACTTC.

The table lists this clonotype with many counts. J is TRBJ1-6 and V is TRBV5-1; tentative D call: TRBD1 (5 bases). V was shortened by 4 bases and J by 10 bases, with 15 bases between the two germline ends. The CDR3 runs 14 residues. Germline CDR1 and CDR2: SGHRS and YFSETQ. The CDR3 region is CASSRVRVESPLHF. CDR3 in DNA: TGCGCCAGCAGCCGGGTCAGGGTAGAGTCACCCCTCCACTTT. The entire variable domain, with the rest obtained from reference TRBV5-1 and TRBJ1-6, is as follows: KAGVTQTPRYLIKTRGQQVTLSCSPISGHRSVSWYQQTPGQGLQFLFEYFSETQRNKGNFPGRFSGRQFSNSRSEMNVSTLELGDSALYLCASSRVRVESPLHFGNGTRLTVT.

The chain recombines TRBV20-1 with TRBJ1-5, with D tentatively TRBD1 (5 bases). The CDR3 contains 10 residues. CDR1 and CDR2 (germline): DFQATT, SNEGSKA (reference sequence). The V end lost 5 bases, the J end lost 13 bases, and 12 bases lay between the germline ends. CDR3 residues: CSALGDRQHF. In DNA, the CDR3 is TGCAGTGCTTTGGGGGACCGTCAGCATTTT.

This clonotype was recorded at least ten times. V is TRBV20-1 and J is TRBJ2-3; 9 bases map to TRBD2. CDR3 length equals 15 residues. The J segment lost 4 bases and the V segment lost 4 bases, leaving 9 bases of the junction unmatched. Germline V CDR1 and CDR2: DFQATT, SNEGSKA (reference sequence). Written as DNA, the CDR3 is TGCAGTGCTACCGGGGTAGCGGGAGTTTCAGATACGCAGTATTTT. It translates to CSATGVAGVSDTQYF.

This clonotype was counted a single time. CDR3 coding DNA: TGTGCCAGCAGTTACTCGAATTCGAATGTCCTAGCGGAGGCCTACAATGAGCAGTTCTTC. This translates into CASSYSNSNVLAEAYNEQFF. This chain connects TRBV6-2 or TRBV6-3 to TRBJ2-1, with 7 bases identical to TRBD2. CDR1 and CDR2 from the germline V gene are MNHEY and SVGEGT. This CDR3 comprises 20 residues. V was clipped by 0 bases and J by 2 bases; unmatched bases: 16.